The 25 T cell receptor beta chains below were found in one sample sequenced in a study of blood T cell repertoires in COVID-19. TCRdb keeps only in-frame clones here, not all; method: immunoSEQ multiplex PCR. The table has roughly 260,000 clones, 80% to 95% seen once. The material sequenced was peripheral blood. These receptors came from a person aged 18 to 29 with COVID-19, enrolled during active disease.

J is TRBJ1-2 and V is TRBV9, with 7 bases matching TRBD1. The CDR3 has 11 residues. The trim removed 4 bases at V and 8 bases at J, leaving 2 bases unmatched. CDR1 SGDLS and CDR2 YYNGEE come from the germline V gene. The CDR3 region has the DNA TGTGCCAGCAGCCGACAGGGAGGCTACACCTTC. Translated: CASSRQGGYTF.

The chain employs TRBV15 and TRBJ1-2, with 8 bases fitting TRBD1. The CDR3 totals 12 residues. Per germline, CDR1 LNHNV and CDR2 YYDKDF (reference sequence). Unmatched junction bases numbered 3, after V lost 5 bases and J lost 7 bases. CDR3 region: CATSGQGFGYTF. CDR3 nucleotide sequence: TGTGCCACCAGCGGACAGGGTTTTGGCTACACCTTC.

This chain connects TRBV19 to TRBJ2-1, with 8 nucleotides matching TRBD2. Trimming cost V 3 bases and J 7 bases; bases outside gene matches: 8. Germline CDR1 is LNHDA and CDR2 is SQIVND (reference sequence). This CDR3 comprises 15 residues. The CDR3: CASSIRGGRTNEQFF. CDR3 nucleotides: TGTGCCAGTAGTATCCGGGGCGGGAGGACAAATGAGCAGTTCTTC.

The chain joins TRBV27 to TRBJ1-1; a weak D match, TRBD1 (5 bases). The CDR3 is made up of 16 amino acids. Deletions cut 3 bases from V and 0 bases from J, with 14 bases between. CDR1 and CDR2 from the germline V gene are MNHEY and SMNVEV (reference sequence). The CDR3 DNA sequence: TGTGCCAGCAGTTTGAACCAGGGAGGGATGAACACTGAAGCTTTCTTT. It specifies CASSLNQGGMNTEAFF.

This rearrangement joins TRBV7-8 to TRBJ2-7; 13 bases align to TRBD2. This CDR3 has 16 residues. The V and J ends lost 3 bases and 1 base, in that order; junction bases with no gene match: 3. Germline assignment: CDR1 SGHVS and CDR2 FQNEAQ. CDR3 sequence: CASSLTSGRYSYEQYF. The CDR3 DNA is TGTGCCAGCAGCTTGACTAGCGGGAGGTATTCCTACGAGCAGTACTTC.

V usage is TRBV4-3 and J usage is TRBJ2-7; 9 bases match TRBD2. J was trimmed by 7 bases and V by 0 bases; bases with no gene match: 13. This CDR3 has 17 residues. Germline CDR1 LGHNA, CDR2 YSLEER. The CDR3 DNA sequence: TGCGCCAGCAGCCAAGATGCGGCGGTAGCGGGAGCGGGGGAGCAGTACTTC. This translates into CASSQDAAVAGAGEQYF.

The rearrangement joins TRBV6-2 or TRBV6-3 to TRBJ2-7; TRBD1 agrees at 9 bases. With V trimmed by 2 bases and J by 2 bases, 7 bases remained unmatched. This CDR3 has 16 residues. The germline gives CDR1 MNHEY, CDR2 SVGEGT. Here the CDR3 DNA reads TGTGCCAGCAGTTACCGGCTAGACAGGGGGACCTACGAGCAGTACTTC. This translates into CASSYRLDRGTYEQYF.

This sequence joins TRBV2 and TRBJ1-2, with D maybe TRBD1 (5 bases). This CDR3 is 14 amino acids long. CDR1 SNHLY and CDR2 FYNNEI come from the germline V gene. V shed 3 bases and J shed 4 bases, with 12 bases lying between them. CDR3 amino acids: CASSEIGEGYGYTF. The CDR3 DNA sequence: TGTGCCAGCAGTGAGATAGGGGAAGGCTATGGCTACACCTTC.

This chain links TRBV6-6 with TRBJ2-5, with 13 bases that match TRBD2. CDR3 size: 17 residues. The V gene end was trimmed by 5 bases and the J gene end by 5 bases; junction bases not matched to a gene: 11. CDR1 is MNHNY, CDR2 SVGAGI, per germline (reference sequence). CDR3 sequence reads: CASSLGLAGAEVETQYF. The CDR3 nucleotides read TGTGCCAGCAGTCTCGGACTAGCGGGAGCAGAGGTGGAGACCCAGTACTTC.

V is TRBV4-1 and J is TRBJ1-1; D gene ambiguous. There are 13 residues in the CDR3. V lost 0 bases and J lost 5, with 7 bases in between. The germline CDR1 and CDR2 sequences are MGHRA and YSYEKL. In DNA form, the CDR3 reads TGCGCCAGCAGCCAAGATTCGGGGACTGAAGCTTTCTTT. Translating it yields CASSQDSGTEAFF.

The V and J genes are TRBV18 and TRBJ2-5, with TRBD2 matching 8 bases. This CDR3 has 14 residues. J lost 5 bases, V lost 2 bases, and 4 bases had no gene match. Germline CDR1 KGHSH, CDR2 LQKENI. CDR3 DNA sequence: TGTGCCAGCTCACCAACGGGGGGGCACGAGACCCAGTACTTC. This encodes CASSPTGGHETQYF.

The chain recombines TRBV11-2 with TRBJ2-7, with TRBD2 matching 9 bases. Trimming took 5 bases from V and 4 from J; bases not matched to a gene: 9. This CDR3 region has 15 residues. The germline V gene has CDR1 SGHAT and CDR2 FQNNGV. DNA for the CDR3: TGTGCCAGCAGCCCCATAGCGGGAGCGCCTTACGAGCAGTACTTC. As protein: CASSPIAGAPYEQYF.

The sample holds one count of this clone. V gene TRBV27 combines with J gene TRBJ1-6; 8 bases fit TRBD1. V dropped 3 bases and J dropped 9; count of bases not matched to a gene: 7. Germline V gene sequence: CDR1 MNHEY, CDR2 SMNVEV (reference sequence). The CDR3 consists of 15 residues. The CDR3 region is CASSLPGQAGSPLHF. The CDR3 DNA reads TGTGCCAGCAGTTTGCCGGGACAGGCGGGTTCACCCCTCCACTTT.

CDR3 in DNA: TGCGCCAGCAGTGTAGAGGGGGCGGCGGAACTGTTTTTT. This sequence encodes CASSVEGAAELFF. The chain employs TRBV10-2 and TRBJ1-4; 7 bases are a match to TRBD1. This CDR3 is built from 13 residues. Losses at the gene ends were 4 bases for V and 12 bases for J; bases not matched to a gene: 8. Germline lookup yields CDR1 WSHSY and CDR2 SAAADI.

This clone is a singleton in its sample. V and J are TRBV4-1 and TRBJ2-3; 7 nucleotides align to TRBD1. Germline V CDR1 and CDR2: MGHRA, YSYEKL. The CDR3 runs to 16 residues. V trimming: 4 bases; J trimming: 0 bases; junction bases outside the gene matches: 7. The chain's CDR3 is CASSLTGTVSTDTQYF. CDR3 DNA: TGCGCCAGCAGCCTAACCGGGACAGTCAGCACAGATACGCAGTATTTT.

The gene calls are TRBV11-2 and TRBJ2-1; 11 bases map to TRBD2. The V gene end was trimmed by 7 bases and the J gene end by 5 bases; junction bases not matched to a gene: 7. The germline CDR1 and CDR2 sequences are SGHAT and FQNNGV. CDR3 length: 15 amino acids. CDR3 loop: CASTNGTSGHNEQFF. The CDR3 region has the DNA TGTGCCAGCACCAACGGGACTAGCGGACACAATGAGCAGTTCTTC. Looking up the rest from reference TRBV11-2 and TRBJ2-1 gives the full variable domain: EAGVAQSPRYKIIEKRQSVAFWCNPISGHATLYWYQQILGQGPKLLIQFQNNGVVDDSQLPKDRFSAERLKGVDSTLKIQPAKLEDSAVYLCASTNGTSGHNEQFFGPGTRLTVL.

This clone occurred once. This chain links TRBV21-1 with TRBJ2-5; the DNA was not compared with TRBD1, the D call given in the table. TRBV21-1 is designated a pseudogene. This CDR3 is 16 amino acids long. This chain's CDR3 is CASSKQSLGDKGTQYF. CDR3 in DNA: TGTGCCAGCAGCAAACAGTCGTTAGGGGACAAAGGGACCCAGTACTTC.

The chain joins TRBV6-5 to TRBJ2-1; 7 positions match TRBD1. J gave up 5 bases and V 7 bases, and 11 bases lay outside the gene matches. The CDR3 spans 15 residues. Germline V gene lookup returns CDR1 MNHEY and CDR2 SVGAGI. DNA for the CDR3: TGTGCCAGCACCGACCCGGGACAGTTCAACAATGAGCAGTTCTTC. This translates into CASTDPGQFNNEQFF.

The V gene is TRBV15, the J gene TRBJ2-3; maybe TRBD1 (6 bases). CDR3 length: 13 residues. The ends were cut back, 3 bases at V and 4 bases at J, with 8 bases in the middle. Germline CDR1 reads LNHNV; CDR2 reads YYDKDF (reference sequence). The CDR3 nucleotides read TGTGCCACCAGCAGTCGACAGGCAGATACGCAGTATTTT. It encodes CATSSRQADTQYF.

V gene TRBV10-2 combines with J gene TRBJ2-7, with 12 bases identical to TRBD2. Germline assignment: CDR1 WSHSY and CDR2 SAAADI. V was pared by 5 bases and J by 0 bases, with 8 bases of the junction left unmatched. The CDR3 consists of 17 residues. The chain's CDR3 is CASSLLAGGKSSYEQYF. CDR3 sequence (DNA): TGCGCCAGCAGTCTACTAGCGGGAGGAAAGAGCTCCTACGAGCAGTACTTC.

This chain uses TRBV7-2 with TRBJ2-7; 10 nucleotides align to TRBD2. Germline values: CDR1 SGHTA, CDR2 FQGNSA. After removal of 0 bases from V and 6 bases from J, the junction contained 8 bases not matched to a gene. The CDR3 loop spans 16 amino acids. The chain's CDR3 is CASSLAEPGLATEQYF. As DNA, the CDR3 is TGTGCCAGCAGCTTAGCGGAACCGGGACTAGCGACCGAGCAGTACTTC.

V is TRBV18 and J is TRBJ1-2; D possibly corresponds to TRBD1 (6 bases). With 4 bases removed from V and 4 bases from J, the gap between germline ends came to 10 bases. The CDR3 is 13 residues long. Germline CDR1 and CDR2: KGHSH and LQKENI. The CDR3 spells CASSRDTSYGYTF. The CDR3 DNA follows: TGTGCCAGCTCACGGGACACCAGCTATGGCTACACCTTC.

The chain joins TRBV5-1 to TRBJ1-2; unclear D gene. Germline loops: CDR1 SGHRS, CDR2 YFSETQ. Deletions cut 5 bases from V and 4 bases from J, with 6 bases between. CDR3 size: 11 residues. CDR3 protein: CASRASYGYTF. In DNA, the CDR3 is TGCGCCAGCAGGGCAAGCTATGGCTACACCTTC.

V usage is TRBV9 and J usage is TRBJ1-1; D gene ambiguous. The CDR3 is made up of 13 amino acids. Deletions cut 2 bases from V and 0 bases from J, with 5 bases between. CDR1 is SGDLS and CDR2 is YYNGEE in the germline V gene. CDR3 protein: CASSVNLNTEAFF. The CDR3 DNA sequence: TGTGCCAGCAGCGTTAATCTGAACACTGAAGCTTTCTTT.

V gene TRBV3-1 (or the pseudogene TRBV3-2) combines with J gene TRBJ2-7; D is possibly TRBD2 (7 bases). There are 13 residues in the CDR3. The V gene's germline CDR1 is LGHDT and CDR2 YNNKEL (reference sequence). V was cut by 7 bases and J by 4 bases, with 14 bases left in between. The CDR3 spells CASTSKGGYEQYF. The CDR3 nucleotides are TGTGCCAGCACTTCCAAGGGGGGGTACGAGCAGTACTTC.